This T cell receptor beta chain was profiled in a study of blood T cell repertoires in COVID-19. The authors' processing: Estimation of nucleated cell counts was performed using reference gene primer amplification. Assay used: immunoSEQ multiplex PCR; TCRdb lists only in-frame clones, some missing. The V and J calls and clone size are taken from that table; D and trimming were inferred from the DNA. Of roughly 160,000 clones listed, more than 65% are singletons. J was trimmed by 1 base and V by 5 bases; bases with no gene match: 9. CDR3 length: 16 residues. Germline CDR1 SEHNR, CDR2 FQNEAQ (reference sequence).

The clonotype was recovered from a woman aged 40 to 50 with acute COVID-19. Sequenced material: PBMCs or T cells enriched from blood (not recorded which). The V gene is TRBV7-9, the J gene TRBJ2-3, with 7 nucleotides matching TRBD1. The chain's CDR3 is CASSVVTGSGTDTQYF. The CDR3 DNA follows: TGTGCCAGCAGCGTCGTGACAGGGTCCGGCACAGATACGCAGTATTTT.